This T cell receptor (beta chain) appears in the sequencing data of a study of radiotherapy plus CTLA-4 blockade in lung cancer. Overall study findings and caveats: TCR clones originating in tumors grew in number in blood after radiotherapy plus ipilimumab.

Of note for this clone: Its antigen is unidentified.

Per the germline V gene, CDR1 is SEHNR and CDR2 is FQNEAQ (reference sequence). This CDR3 is 15 amino acids long. Trimming pared 1 base from V and 1 base from J, leaving 10 bases between. Profiling relied on immunoSEQ multiplex PCR, and the TCRdb table lists in-frame clones only, not all of them. The sample lists under 95,000 clones; under 90% were seen once. This TCR was recovered from a human donor with non-small cell lung cancer who had stable disease on radiotherapy plus ipilimumab. The sample was peripheral blood, taken from a patient treated with radiotherapy plus ipilimumab. The V and J genes are TRBV7-9 and TRBJ1-1, with unresolved D. The CDR3 coding sequence is TGTGCCAGCAGCTTAGAAACGGGAGAGAACACTGAAGCTTTCTTT. Its translation is CASSLETGENTEAFF.